The 27 T cell receptor beta chains listed next were all sequenced from one sample in a study of cytomegalovirus exposure and HLA in healthy donors. PCR used 60 Vbeta primers and 13 Jbeta primers. Method: immunoSEQ multiplex PCR; TCRdb's copy keeps in-frame clones and lacks some. The sample lists some 100,000 clones; 70% to 85% were seen once. The sample comprised PBMCs. Receptors were obtained from a young woman in good health and CMV-seronegative.

The chain recombines TRBV27 with TRBJ1-6; TRBD1 might be the D (5 bases). This CDR3 is 13 amino acids long. V was clipped by 5 bases and J by 14 bases, with 16 bases between them. The germline V gene encodes CDR1 MNHEY and CDR2 SMNVEV (reference sequence). The CDR3 DNA sequence: TGTGCCAGCAGTCCGCGGGACCTTTGGGCCCTCCACTTT. This encodes CASSPRDLWALHF.

The chain employs TRBV7-9 and TRBJ1-4; tentative D call: TRBD1 (5 bases). This CDR3 is built from 16 residues. CDR1 and CDR2 from the germline V gene are SEHNR and FQNEAQ (reference sequence). Trimming left V 5 bases short and J 8 bases short, with 21 bases between. CDR3: CASSPGGGAEGEKLFF. CDR3 nucleotide sequence: TGTGCCAGCAGCCCCGGTGGAGGGGCGGAGGGGGAAAAACTGTTTTTT.

The chain's CDR3 is CASSPLTGIETQYF. In DNA, the CDR3 is TGTGCCAGCAGTCCTCTGACAGGGATAGAGACCCAGTACTTC. This chain links TRBV27 with TRBJ2-5; 7 positions agree with TRBD1. V lost 5 bases, J lost 4 bases, and 7 bases stayed unmatched. The CDR3 length is 14 residues. The germline V gene has CDR1 MNHEY and CDR2 SMNVEV (reference sequence).

The chain couples TRBV5-1 to TRBJ1-1, with TRBD1 identical over 9 bases. This CDR3 has 18 amino acids. Germline CDR1 is SGHRS and CDR2 is YFSETQ. The V gene end was trimmed by 3 bases and the J gene end by 0 bases; junction bases not matched to a gene: 12. The CDR3 sequence is CASSSHLTGGFMNTEAFF. The CDR3 coding sequence is TGCGCCAGCAGCTCCCACCTGACAGGGGGTTTCATGAACACTGAAGCTTTCTTT.

This CDR3 reads CSVILQGTYEQYF. The DNA of the CDR3 is TGCAGCGTTATTTTACAGGGGACCTACGAGCAGTACTTC. The chain combines TRBV29-1 with TRBJ2-7, with 7 bases that match TRBD1. J gave up 2 bases and V 5 bases, and 6 bases lay outside the gene matches. Germline V gene sequence: CDR1 SQVTM, CDR2 ANQGSEA. This CDR3 is 13 amino acids long.

This chain joins TRBV18 and TRBJ1-5, with TRBD1 matching 10 bases. The CDR3 covers 16 residues. Per germline, CDR1 KGHSH and CDR2 LQKENI. J lost 3 bases, V lost 2 bases, and 4 bases had no gene match. CDR3 sequence: CASSPTGTGANQPQHF. CDR3 bases: TGTGCCAGCTCACCAACCGGGACAGGGGCCAATCAGCCCCAGCATTTT.

V and J are TRBV7-8 and TRBJ2-2; possible D gene TRBD1, 7 bases. The CDR3 covers 16 residues. V was clipped by 5 bases and J by 6 bases, with 19 bases between them. In germline, CDR1 is SGHVS, CDR2 FQNEAQ. CDR3 coding DNA: TGTGCCAGCAGCGTCACAGGGGCCGGGGGATCCGGGGAGCTGTTTTTT. Translated: CASSVTGAGGSGELFF. The variable domain in full, with the rest retrieved from reference TRBV7-8 and TRBJ2-2, is GAGVSQSPRYKVAKRGQDVALRCDPISGHVSLFWYQQALGQGPEFLTYFQNEAQLDKSGLPSDRFFAERPEGSVSTLKIQRTQQEDSAVYLCASSVTGAGGSGELFFGEGSRLTVL.

The chain employs TRBV6-5 and TRBJ2-5, with a weak D call TRBD2 (6 bases). The CDR3 runs 15 residues. V was pared by 6 bases and J by 4 bases, with 18 bases between. The germline CDR1 and CDR2 sequences are MNHEY and SVGAGI. The CDR3 region is CASRQPGMGGETQYF. DNA for the CDR3: TGTGCCAGCAGACAACCCGGTATGGGGGGAGAGACCCAGTACTTC.

The chain links TRBV19 to TRBJ2-5, with D perhaps TRBD1 (6 bases). The J call may be mistaken, given a closer DNA end match to TRBJ2-7. Germline V CDR1 and CDR2: LNHDA, SQIVND (reference sequence). The CDR3 loop spans 15 amino acids. In DNA form, the CDR3 reads TGTGCCAGTAGCCATCAAGGGGGTAGGACCTACGAGCAGTACTTC. The encoded protein is CASSHQGGRTYEQYF.

V and J are TRBV11-3 and TRBJ2-7; tentatively, D is TRBD2 (6 bases). In germline, CDR1 is SGHNT, CDR2 YENEEA. V lost 3 bases, J lost 3 bases, and 15 bases lay in between. The CDR3 covers 15 residues. The chain's CDR3 is CASSLFPGVSYEQYF. CDR3 nucleotide sequence: TGTGCCAGCAGCTTGTTTCCGGGAGTAAGCTACGAGCAGTACTTC.

This rearrangement joins TRBV28 to TRBJ1-2; D uncertain. The ends were cut back, 5 bases at V and 1 base at J, with 11 bases in the middle. Germline V gene sequence: CDR1 MDHEN, CDR2 SYDVKM. CDR3 length: 14 amino acids. The CDR3 DNA is TGTGCCAGCAGTCCCGGGTCGGTTAACTATGGCTACACCTTC. Residues: CASSPGSVNYGYTF.

The chain couples TRBV28 to TRBJ1-2; D unclear. The CDR3 has 14 amino acids. The ends were cut back, 3 bases at V and 0 bases at J, with 8 bases in the middle. CDR1 and CDR2 (germline): MDHEN, SYDVKM. The chain's CDR3 is CASSLHPTNYGYTF. CDR3 bases: TGTGCCAGCAGTTTGCACCCTACTAACTATGGCTACACCTTC.

V gene TRBV7-2 combines with J gene TRBJ1-3, with D tentatively TRBD1 (5 bases). V gave up 8 bases and J gave up 3 bases, with 17 bases separating them. The CDR3 sequence is 15 residues long. The germline CDR1 and CDR2 sequences are SGHTA and FQGNSA. The CDR3 DNA reads TGTGCCAGCGCCCTGGGGGGTATCCTTGGAAACACCATATATTTT. Protein product: CASALGGILGNTIYF.

J is TRBJ2-5 and V is TRBV6-5, with a weak D call TRBD1 (6 bases). The CDR3 contains 14 residues. Germline V gene data show CDR1 as MNHEY and CDR2 as SVGAGI. V shed 6 bases and J shed 0 bases, with 11 bases lying between them. The CDR3 DNA sequence: TGTGCCAGCAGATGGGACACTAACCAAGAGACCCAGTACTTC. Translated, it gives CASRWDTNQETQYF.

Of note for this clone: At one boundary the junction diverges from the germline segment, which might be a read error. The chain joins TRBV9 to TRBJ2-3; 12 nucleotides agree with TRBD2. Per germline, CDR1 SGDLS and CDR2 YYNGEE. The CDR3 has 18 amino acids. In DNA, the CDR3 is TGTGTCAGCAGCGTAGCACTGACTAGCGGGAGAACAACAGATACGCAGTATTTT. The encoded protein is CVSSVALTSGRTTDTQYF. The full variable domain, with the rest looked up from reference TRBV9 and TRBJ2-3, is DSGVTQTPKHLITATGQRVTLRCSPRSGDLSVYWYQQSLDQGLQFLIQYYNGEERAKGNILERFSAQQFPDLHSELNLSSLELGDSALYFCVSSVALTSGRTTDTQYFGPGTRLTVL.

V usage is TRBV4-1 and J usage is TRBJ2-1; maybe TRBD1 (6 bases). The CDR3 length is 14 residues. V lost 4 bases and J lost 5, with 12 bases in between. The V gene's germline CDR1 is MGHRA and CDR2 YSYEKL. The CDR3 loop is CASSLLAGDNEQFF. DNA for the CDR3: TGCGCCAGCAGCCTCTTGGCAGGGGACAATGAGCAGTTCTTC.

The V and J genes are TRBV13 and TRBJ2-3, with TRBD1 matching 8 bases. The length of the CDR3 is 16 residues. V lost 5 bases to trimming and J lost 2 bases; unmatched junction nucleotides: 9. The germline CDR1 and CDR2 sequences are PRHDT and FYEKMQ (reference sequence). The CDR3 coding sequence is TGTGCCAGCAGCCTACAGGGGGAAGATAACACAGATACGCAGTATTTT. Protein: CASSLQGEDNTDTQYF. The whole variable domain, remainder taken from reference TRBV13 and TRBJ2-3, is AAGVIQSPRHLIKEKRETATLKCYPIPRHDTVYWYQQGPGQDPQFLISFYEKMQSDKGSIPDRFSAQQFSDYHSELNMSSLELGDSALYFCASSLQGEDNTDTQYFGPGTRLTVL.

This chain uses TRBV7-2 with TRBJ1-3, with 11 bases lining up with TRBD1. Per the germline V gene, CDR1 is SGHTA and CDR2 is FQGNSA. The CDR3 has 15 amino acids. Germline trimming cut 3 bases from V and 4 bases from J; bases unmatched to any gene: 2. CDR3 sequence: CASSLGTGGGNTIYF. The CDR3 DNA reads TGTGCCAGCAGCTTGGGGACAGGGGGGGGAAACACCATATATTTT.

This clone was seen once. The rearrangement joins TRBV28 to TRBJ2-3, with 9 positions matching TRBD1. Germline CDR1 reads MDHEN; CDR2 reads SYDVKM. Germline trimming cut 4 bases from V and 3 bases from J; bases unmatched to any gene: 5. CDR3 size: 15 residues. The CDR3, as DNA: TGTGCCAGCAGTTCACAGGGGGCTGGTACAGATACGCAGTATTTT. It codes for CASSSQGAGTDTQYF.

The chain recombines TRBV5-1 with TRBJ2-5, with 11 bases aligning to TRBD1. V shed 4 bases, J shed 5 bases, and the junction held 7 bases outside the gene matches. The CDR3 sequence is 15 residues long. The germline CDR1 and CDR2 sequences are SGHRS and YFSETQ. Here the CDR3 reads CASSPGQGAFETQYF. The CDR3 DNA sequence: TGCGCCAGCAGCCCAGGACAGGGGGCTTTTGAGACCCAGTACTTC.

The V gene is TRBV7-9, the J gene TRBJ1-2, with unresolved D. This CDR3 is 15 amino acids long. The germline V gene encodes CDR1 SEHNR and CDR2 FQNEAQ (reference sequence). V gave up 7 bases and J gave up 6 bases, with 21 bases separating them. For the CDR3, the DNA is TGTGCCAGCACCCGAAGGGAGGGCCAGATGGATGGCTACACCTTC. It specifies CASTRREGQMDGYTF.

The V call is TRBV7-2, the J call TRBJ2-5, with D hard to call. The CDR3 loop spans 14 amino acids. Trimming stripped 3 bases from V and 2 bases from J, with 10 bases between. Germline assignment: CDR1 SGHTA and CDR2 FQGNSA. CDR3 residues: CASSLSSVQETQYF. The DNA of the CDR3 is TGTGCCAGCAGCTTGTCGTCGGTGCAAGAGACCCAGTACTTC.

The chain has TRBV28 and TRBJ2-5, with TRBD1 matching 7 bases. TRBJ2-7 explains the end of the DNA better; the J call may be wrong. The CDR3 totals 16 residues. Germline CDR1 reads MDHEN; CDR2 reads SYDVKM. The CDR3 protein is CASSPRFGTATYEQYF. Written as DNA, the CDR3 is TGTGCCAGCAGTCCACGTTTCGGGACAGCCACCTACGAGCAGTACTTC.

This clone was seen a few times. This sequence joins TRBV10-2 and TRBJ2-7; maybe TRBD1 (6 bases). The germline V gene has CDR1 WSHSY and CDR2 SAAADI. The CDR3 is 14 residues long. Trimming cost V 8 bases and J 2 bases, with 16 bases left between them. Written as DNA, the CDR3 is TGCGCCAGCGGATCCGGGACATTCACCTACGAGCAGTACTTC. Protein: CASGSGTFTYEQYF.

The chain has TRBV11-2 and TRBJ2-1, with a weak D call TRBD1 (6 bases). This CDR3 has 15 amino acids. Trimming left V 1 base short and J 6 bases short, with 13 bases between. Germline assignment: CDR1 SGHAT and CDR2 FQNNGV. In nucleotides, the CDR3 is TGTGCCAGCAGCTTAGCCAAGGCCAGGGGCAATGAGCAGTTCTTC. Its protein is CASSLAKARGNEQFF.

The chain couples TRBV5-1 to TRBJ2-5; 9 bases agree with TRBD1. Near its end, the DNA agrees better with TRBJ2-7, so the J call may be wrong. From germline, CDR1 is SGHRS and CDR2 YFSETQ. There are 16 residues in the CDR3. The chain's CDR3 is CASSLGRDRAPYEQYF. The CDR3 DNA follows: TGCGCCAGCAGCTTGGGGCGGGACAGGGCCCCCTACGAGCAGTACTTC.

This clone was counted only a few times. V and J are TRBV5-5 and TRBJ2-5; no firm D call. CDR1 is SGHKS, CDR2 YYEKEE, per germline (reference sequence). There are 12 residues in the CDR3. The V gene lost 1 base and the J gene lost 2 bases, with 3 bases spanning the gap. The CDR3 nucleotides are TGTGCCAGCAGCTTGATACAAGAGACCCAGTACTTC. This sequence encodes CASSLIQETQYF.